This T cell receptor (beta chain) was documented in a study of CD8+ T cells in alopecia areata. Study results and limitations: Clonality in the scalp and expanded CD8+ clones ranked among the top 100 were significantly decreased by tofacitinib.

Remarks on this clone: What it recognizes is unknown.

V was trimmed by 4 bases and J by 6 bases, leaving 22 bases between them. Germline-derived CDR1 and CDR2 are MGHRA and YSYEKL. The CDR3 is made up of 17 amino acids. Treatment denoted: oral pan-JAK inhibitor, 5-10 mg twice daily. Lesional scalp punch biopsies and peripheral blood came from alopecia areata patients. Extracted RNA was reverse transcribed into cDNA, the sequencing template. The method was immunoSEQ multiplex PCR; TCRdb's version includes in-frame clones alone and lacks a portion of them. This sample has approximately 150,000 clones, with about 61% found just once. The source is a human donor with alopecia areata. The starting material was CD4+ T cells sorted from blood, obtained at approximately week 56, from a patient treated with tofacitinib. J is TRBJ2-1 and V is TRBV4-1, with D possibly matching TRBD2 (5 bases). Here the CDR3 reads CASSLEPGRGWGNEQFF. The CDR3 region has the DNA TGCGCCAGCAGCCTCGAACCGGGCCGGGGATGGGGCAATGAGCAGTTCTTC.